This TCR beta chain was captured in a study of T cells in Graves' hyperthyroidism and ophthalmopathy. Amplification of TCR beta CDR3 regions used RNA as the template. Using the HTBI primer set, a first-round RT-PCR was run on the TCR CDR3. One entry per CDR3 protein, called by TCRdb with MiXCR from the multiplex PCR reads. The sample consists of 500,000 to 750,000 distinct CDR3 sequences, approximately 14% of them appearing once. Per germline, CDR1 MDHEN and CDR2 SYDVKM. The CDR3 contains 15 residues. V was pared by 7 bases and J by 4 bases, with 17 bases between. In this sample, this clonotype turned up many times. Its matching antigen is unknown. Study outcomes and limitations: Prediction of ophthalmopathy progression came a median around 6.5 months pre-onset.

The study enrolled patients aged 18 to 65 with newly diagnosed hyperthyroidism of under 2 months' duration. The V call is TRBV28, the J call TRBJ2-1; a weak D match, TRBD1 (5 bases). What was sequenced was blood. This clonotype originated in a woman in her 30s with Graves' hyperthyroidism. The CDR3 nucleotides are TGTGCCAGCACTAGAATGGGGCCCTTTTACAATGAGCAGTTCTTC. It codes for CASTRMGPFYNEQFF. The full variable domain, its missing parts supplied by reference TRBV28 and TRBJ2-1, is DVKVTQSSRYLVKRTGEKVFLECVQDMDHENMFWYRQDPGLGLRLIYFSYDVKMKEKGDIPEGYSVSREKKERFSLILESASTNQTSMYLCASTRMGPFYNEQFFGPGTRLTVL.